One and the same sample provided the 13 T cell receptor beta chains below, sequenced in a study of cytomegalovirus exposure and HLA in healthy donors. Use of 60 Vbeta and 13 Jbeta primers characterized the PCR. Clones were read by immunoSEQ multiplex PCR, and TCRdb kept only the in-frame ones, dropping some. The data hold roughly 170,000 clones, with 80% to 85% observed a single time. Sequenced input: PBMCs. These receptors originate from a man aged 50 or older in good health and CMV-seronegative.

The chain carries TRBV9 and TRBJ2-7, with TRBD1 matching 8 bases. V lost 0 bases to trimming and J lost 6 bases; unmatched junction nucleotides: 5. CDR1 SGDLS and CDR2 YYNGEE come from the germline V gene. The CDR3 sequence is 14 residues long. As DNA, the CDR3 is TGTGCCAGCAGCGTAGCTACAGGGGGTGGCGAGCAGTACTTC. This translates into CASSVATGGGEQYF.

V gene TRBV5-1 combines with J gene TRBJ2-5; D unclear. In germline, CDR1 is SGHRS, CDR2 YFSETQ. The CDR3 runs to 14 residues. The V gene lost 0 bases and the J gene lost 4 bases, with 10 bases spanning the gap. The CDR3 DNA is TGCGCCAGCAGCTTGGATCTAACCCGAGAGACCCAGTACTTC. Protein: CASSLDLTRETQYF.

The CDR3 reads CASSLLGGSSTDTQYF. DNA for the CDR3: TGTGCCAGCAGCTTACTGGGAGGTTCTAGCACAGATACGCAGTATTTT. This chain uses TRBV7-3 with TRBJ2-3; tentative D call: TRBD2 (6 bases). Germline CDR1 and CDR2: SGHTA and FQGTGA. The CDR3 extends over 16 amino acids. The germline V and J ends were trimmed by 2 bases and 0 bases, with 12 bases remaining between them.

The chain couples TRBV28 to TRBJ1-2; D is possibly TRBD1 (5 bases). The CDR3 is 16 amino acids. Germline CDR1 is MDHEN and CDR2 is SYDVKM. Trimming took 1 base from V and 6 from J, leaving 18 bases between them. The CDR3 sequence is CASSLFGEQVKDGYTF. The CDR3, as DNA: TGTGCCAGCAGTTTATTTGGCGAACAGGTAAAGGATGGCTACACCTTC.

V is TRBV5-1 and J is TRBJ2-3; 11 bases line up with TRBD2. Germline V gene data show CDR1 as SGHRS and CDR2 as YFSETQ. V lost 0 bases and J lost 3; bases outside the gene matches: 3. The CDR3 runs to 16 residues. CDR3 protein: CASSLAVAGGTDTQYF. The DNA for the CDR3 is TGCGCCAGCAGCTTGGCCGTAGCGGGAGGGACAGATACGCAGTATTTT.

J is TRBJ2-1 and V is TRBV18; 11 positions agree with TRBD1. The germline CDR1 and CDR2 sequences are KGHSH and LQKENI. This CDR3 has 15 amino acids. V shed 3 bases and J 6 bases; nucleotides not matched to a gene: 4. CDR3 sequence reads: CASSPGQGAGNEQFF. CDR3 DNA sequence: TGTGCCAGCTCACCCGGACAGGGGGCGGGCAATGAGCAGTTCTTC.

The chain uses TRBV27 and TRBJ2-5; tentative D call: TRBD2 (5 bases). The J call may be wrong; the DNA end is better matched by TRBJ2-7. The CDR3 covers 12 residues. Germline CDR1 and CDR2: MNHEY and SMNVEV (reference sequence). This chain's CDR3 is CASRRTRYEQYF. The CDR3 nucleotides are TGTGCCAGCAGGCGGACTCGCTACGAGCAGTACTTC.

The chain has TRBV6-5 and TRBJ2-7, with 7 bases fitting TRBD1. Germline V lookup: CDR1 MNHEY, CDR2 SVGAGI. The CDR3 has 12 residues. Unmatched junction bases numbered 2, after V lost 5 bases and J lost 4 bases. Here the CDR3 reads CASSRQGYEQYF. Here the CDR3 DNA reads TGTGCCAGCAGTCGACAGGGTTACGAGCAGTACTTC.

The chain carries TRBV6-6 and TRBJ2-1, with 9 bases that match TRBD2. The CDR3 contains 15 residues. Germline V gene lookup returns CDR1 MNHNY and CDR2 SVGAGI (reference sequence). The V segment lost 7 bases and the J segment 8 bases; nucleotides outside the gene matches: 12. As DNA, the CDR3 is TGTGCCAGCACCTCCGGCGGGAGGGCAACTGATGAGCAGTTCTTC. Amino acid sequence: CASTSGGRATDEQFF.

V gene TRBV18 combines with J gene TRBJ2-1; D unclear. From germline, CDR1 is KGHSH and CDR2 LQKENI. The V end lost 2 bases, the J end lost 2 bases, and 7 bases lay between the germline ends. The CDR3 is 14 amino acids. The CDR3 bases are TGTGCCAGCTCACCAACTCTAGCCTACAATGAGCAGTTCTTC. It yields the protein CASSPTLAYNEQFF. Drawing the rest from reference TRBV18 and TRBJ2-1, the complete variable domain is NAGVMQNPRHLVRRRGQEARLRCSPMKGHSHVYWYRQLPEEGLKFMVYLQKENIIDESGMPKERFSAEFPKEGPSILRIQQVVRGDSAAYFCASSPTLAYNEQFFGPGTRLTVL.

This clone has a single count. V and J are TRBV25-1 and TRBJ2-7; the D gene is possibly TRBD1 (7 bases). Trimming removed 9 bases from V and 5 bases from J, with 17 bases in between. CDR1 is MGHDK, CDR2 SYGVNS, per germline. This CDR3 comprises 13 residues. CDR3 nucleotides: TGTGCCAGTCGACCCAGGGGGGCCGACGAGCAGTACTTC. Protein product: CASRPRGADEQYF.

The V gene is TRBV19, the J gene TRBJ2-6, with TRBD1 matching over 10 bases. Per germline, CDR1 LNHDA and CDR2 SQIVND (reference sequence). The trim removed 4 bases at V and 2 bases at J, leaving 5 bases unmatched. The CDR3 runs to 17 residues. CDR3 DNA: TGTGCCAGTAGTAGAGGGACAGGGGACCCTGGGGCCAACGTCCTGACTTTC. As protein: CASSRGTGDPGANVLTF.

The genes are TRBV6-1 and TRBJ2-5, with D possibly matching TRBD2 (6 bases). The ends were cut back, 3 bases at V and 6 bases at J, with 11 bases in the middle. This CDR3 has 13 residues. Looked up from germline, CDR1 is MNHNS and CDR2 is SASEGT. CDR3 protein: CASSDIGRQTQYF. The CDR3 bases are TGTGCCAGCAGTGATATCGGGAGACAGACCCAGTACTTC.